What follows describes a single TCR beta chain. Authors' data handling: From reference gene primer amplification, estimates of nucleated cell counts were derived. Assay used: immunoSEQ multiplex PCR; TCRdb lists only in-frame clones, some missing. V and J calls and clone size are those listed in that table; D and trimming were worked out from the DNA. The sample lists under 300,000 clones, 80% to 95% occurring once. This record comes from a study of blood T cell repertoires in COVID-19. About the study: The United States, Italy and Spain supplied acute and convalescent COVID-19 samples. T cells, B-cell-depleted T cells, or PBMCs supplied cDNA or gDNA.

Seattle's cohort entered during active infection and was followed longitudinally. This CDR3 contains 16 residues. In germline, CDR1 is SGHVS, CDR2 FNYEAQ. The J segment lost 4 bases and the V segment lost 3 bases, leaving 9 bases of the junction unmatched. The TCR was taken from a man under 40 with COVID-19, enrolled during active disease. The sequenced sample consisted of peripheral blood. The chain carries TRBV7-6 and TRBJ2-5; 9 nucleotides align to TRBD1. In DNA, the CDR3 is TGTGCCAGCAGCTTCGGGACAGGGTTTCCGACAGAGACCCAGTACTTC. It is translated as CASSFGTGFPTETQYF.